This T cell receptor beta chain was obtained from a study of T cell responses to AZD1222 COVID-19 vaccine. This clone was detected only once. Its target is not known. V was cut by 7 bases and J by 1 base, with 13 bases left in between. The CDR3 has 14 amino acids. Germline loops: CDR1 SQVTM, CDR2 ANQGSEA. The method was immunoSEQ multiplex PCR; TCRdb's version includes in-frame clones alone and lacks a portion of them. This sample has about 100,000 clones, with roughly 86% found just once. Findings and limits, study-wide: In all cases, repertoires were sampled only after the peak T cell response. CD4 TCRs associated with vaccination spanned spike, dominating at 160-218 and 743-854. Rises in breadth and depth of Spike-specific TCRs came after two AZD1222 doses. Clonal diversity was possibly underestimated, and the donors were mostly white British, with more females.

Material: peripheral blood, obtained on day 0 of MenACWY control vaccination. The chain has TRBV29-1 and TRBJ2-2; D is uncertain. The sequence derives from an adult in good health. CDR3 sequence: CSAQDPQNTGELFF. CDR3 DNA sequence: TGCAGCGCCCAGGACCCTCAGAACACCGGGGAGCTGTTTTTT.